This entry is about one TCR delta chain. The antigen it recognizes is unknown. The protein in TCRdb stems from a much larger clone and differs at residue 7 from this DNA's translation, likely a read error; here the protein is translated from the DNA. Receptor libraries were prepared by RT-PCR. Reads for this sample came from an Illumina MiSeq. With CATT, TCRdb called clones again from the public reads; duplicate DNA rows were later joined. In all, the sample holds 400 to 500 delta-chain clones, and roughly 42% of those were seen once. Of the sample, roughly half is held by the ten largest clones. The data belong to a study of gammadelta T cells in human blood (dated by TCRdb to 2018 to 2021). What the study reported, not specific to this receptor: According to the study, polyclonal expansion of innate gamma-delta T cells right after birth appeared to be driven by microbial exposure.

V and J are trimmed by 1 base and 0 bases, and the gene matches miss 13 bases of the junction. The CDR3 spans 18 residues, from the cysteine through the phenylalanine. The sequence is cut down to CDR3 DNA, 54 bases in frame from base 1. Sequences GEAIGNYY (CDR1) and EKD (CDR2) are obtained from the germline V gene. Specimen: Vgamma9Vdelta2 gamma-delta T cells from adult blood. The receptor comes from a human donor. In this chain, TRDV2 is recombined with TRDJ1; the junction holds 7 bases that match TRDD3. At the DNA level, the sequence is TGTGCCTGTGACACGATTTCTGGGGGGCCCCAGTACACCGATAAACTCATCTTT. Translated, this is CACDTISGGPQYTDKLIF.